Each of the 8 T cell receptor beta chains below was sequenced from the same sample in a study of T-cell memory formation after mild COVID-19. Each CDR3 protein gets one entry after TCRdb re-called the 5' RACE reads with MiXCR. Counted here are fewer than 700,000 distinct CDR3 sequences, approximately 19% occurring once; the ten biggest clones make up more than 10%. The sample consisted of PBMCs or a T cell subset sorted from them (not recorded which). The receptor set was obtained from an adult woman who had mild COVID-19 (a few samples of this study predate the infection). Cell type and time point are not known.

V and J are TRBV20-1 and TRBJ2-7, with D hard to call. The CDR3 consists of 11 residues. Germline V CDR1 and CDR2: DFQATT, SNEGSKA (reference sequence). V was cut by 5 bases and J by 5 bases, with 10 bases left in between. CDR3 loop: CSAVILNEQYF. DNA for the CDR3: TGCAGTGCTGTTATACTCAACGAGCAGTACTTC.

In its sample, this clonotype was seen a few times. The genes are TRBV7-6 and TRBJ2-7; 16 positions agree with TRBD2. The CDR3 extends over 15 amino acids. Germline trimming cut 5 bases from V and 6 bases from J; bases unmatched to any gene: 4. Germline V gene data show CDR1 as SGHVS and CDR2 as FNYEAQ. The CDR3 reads CASSPGLAGGPEQYF. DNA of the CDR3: TGTGCCAGCAGCCCGGGACTAGCGGGAGGGCCCGAGCAGTACTTC.

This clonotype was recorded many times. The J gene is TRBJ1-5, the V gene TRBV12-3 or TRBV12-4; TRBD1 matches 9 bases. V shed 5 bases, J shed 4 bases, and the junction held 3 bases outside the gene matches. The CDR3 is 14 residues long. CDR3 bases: TGTGCCAGCAGTCTACAGGGGGCGAATCAGCCCCAGCATTTT. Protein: CASSLQGANQPQHF.

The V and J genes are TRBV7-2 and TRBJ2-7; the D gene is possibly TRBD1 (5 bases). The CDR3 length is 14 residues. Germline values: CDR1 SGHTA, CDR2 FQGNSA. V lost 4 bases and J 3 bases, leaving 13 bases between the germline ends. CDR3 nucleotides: TGTGCCAGCAGCTCGTCCAGGGAAAACTACGAGCAGTACTTC. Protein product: CASSSSRENYEQYF.

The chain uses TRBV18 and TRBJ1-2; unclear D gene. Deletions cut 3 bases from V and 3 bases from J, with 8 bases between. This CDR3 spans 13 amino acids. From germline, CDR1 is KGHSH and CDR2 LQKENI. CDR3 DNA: TGTGCCAGCTCACCCGAGTCAGACTATGGCTACACCTTC. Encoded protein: CASSPESDYGYTF.

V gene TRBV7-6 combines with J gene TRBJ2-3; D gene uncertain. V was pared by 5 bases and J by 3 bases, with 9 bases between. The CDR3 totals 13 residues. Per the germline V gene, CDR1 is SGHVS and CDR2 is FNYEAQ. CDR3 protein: CASSPLETDTQYF. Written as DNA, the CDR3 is TGTGCCAGCAGCCCCCTAGAGACAGATACGCAGTATTTT. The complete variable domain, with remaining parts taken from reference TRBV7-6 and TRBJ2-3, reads GAGVSQSPRYKVTKRGQDVALRCDPISGHVSLYWYRQALGQGPEFLTYFNYEAQQDKSGLPNDRFSAERPEGSISTLTIQRTEQRDSAMYRCASSPLETDTQYFGPGTRLTVL.

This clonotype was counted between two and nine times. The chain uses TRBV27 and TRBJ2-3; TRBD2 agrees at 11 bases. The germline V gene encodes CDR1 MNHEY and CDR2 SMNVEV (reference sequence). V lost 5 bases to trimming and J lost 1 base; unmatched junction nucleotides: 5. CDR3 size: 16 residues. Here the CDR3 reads CASSHLAGGGTDTQYF. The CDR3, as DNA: TGTGCCAGCAGTCACTTAGCGGGAGGGGGCACAGATACGCAGTATTTT.

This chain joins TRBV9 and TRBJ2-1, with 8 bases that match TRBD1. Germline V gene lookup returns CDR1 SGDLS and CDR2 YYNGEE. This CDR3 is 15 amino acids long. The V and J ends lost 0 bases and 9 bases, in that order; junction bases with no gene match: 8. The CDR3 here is CASSVGGPGGREQFF. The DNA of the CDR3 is TGTGCCAGCAGCGTAGGAGGTCCAGGGGGCCGTGAGCAGTTCTTC.